These 11 T cell receptor beta chains originate from one sample sequenced in a study of cytomegalovirus exposure and HLA in healthy donors. PCR used 60 Vbeta primers and 13 Jbeta primers. Assay used: immunoSEQ multiplex PCR; TCRdb lists only in-frame clones, some missing. Of around 150,000 clones in the sample, almost 80% were seen once. Material for sequencing was PBMCs. Source of these receptors: a woman between 45 and 60 years old in good health and CMV-seronegative.

The V and J genes are TRBV21-1 and TRBJ2-6; the D call TRBD2 from the table was never checked on the DNA. TRBV21-1 is designated a pseudogene. The CDR3 spans 19 residues. For the CDR3, the DNA is TGTGCCAGCAGCAAAGGTTGGGGGGAGAAACTCTCTGGGGCCAACGTCCTGACTTTC. It specifies CASSKGWGEKLSGANVLTF.

The J gene is TRBJ1-4, the V gene TRBV11-2, with 7 bases identical to TRBD1. Trimming cost V 4 bases and J 5 bases; bases outside gene matches: 4. Per germline, CDR1 SGHAT and CDR2 FQNNGV. The CDR3 covers 14 residues. CDR3 in DNA: TGTGCCAGCAGCTACAGGGGCTCAAATGAAAAACTGTTTTTT. It encodes CASSYRGSNEKLFF.

This sequence joins TRBV6-5 and TRBJ2-3, with 7 bases lining up with TRBD2. V lost 1 base, J lost 1 base, and 5 bases stayed unmatched. The CDR3 loop spans 16 amino acids. CDR1 and CDR2 (germline): MNHEY, SVGAGI. The CDR3 DNA is TGTGCCAGCAGTTACTGGAGCGGGAAGGGCACAGATACGCAGTATTTT. This codes for CASSYWSGKGTDTQYF.

The V gene is TRBV19, the J gene TRBJ1-2; D may be TRBD1 (5 bases). The CDR3 is 14 amino acids. In germline, CDR1 is LNHDA, CDR2 SQIVND (reference sequence). V dropped 3 bases and J dropped 3 bases, with 11 bases sitting between them. The CDR3 here is CASSIRTHDYGYTF. CDR3 sequence (DNA): TGTGCCAGTAGTATTCGGACACACGACTATGGCTACACCTTC.

The chain links TRBV5-4 to TRBJ2-7; 14 bases agree with TRBD2. After removal of 0 bases from V and 2 bases from J, the junction contained 1 base not matched to a gene. Germline V gene sequence: CDR1 SGHNT, CDR2 YYREEE (reference sequence). The CDR3 has 16 amino acids. This CDR3 is CASSLVTSGRAYEQYF. The CDR3 coding sequence is TGTGCCAGCAGCTTGGTGACTAGCGGGAGGGCCTACGAGCAGTACTTC.

This chain links TRBV30 with TRBJ1-1, with 8 positions matching TRBD1. V was pared by 2 bases and J by 2 bases, with 10 bases of the junction left unmatched. The germline V gene has CDR1 GTSNPN and CDR2 SVGIG (reference sequence). This CDR3 contains 16 residues. The CDR3 spells CAWSKRDRTTNTEAFF. The CDR3 bases are TGTGCCTGGAGTAAGCGGGACAGGACTACCAACACTGAAGCTTTCTTT.

The chain carries TRBV29-1 and TRBJ1-1, with 8 bases that match TRBD1. The germline V gene has CDR1 SQVTM and CDR2 ANQGSEA. V shed 4 bases, J shed 5 bases, and the junction held 18 bases outside the gene matches. The CDR3 is 17 amino acids. CDR3 region: CSVVGGPGTGIETEAFF. CDR3 coding DNA: TGCAGCGTTGTCGGCGGGCCCGGGACAGGAATAGAGACTGAAGCTTTCTTT.

The V call is TRBV18, the J call TRBJ2-1; D is perhaps TRBD1 (5 bases). The CDR3 runs to 16 residues. Germline CDR1 and CDR2: KGHSH and LQKENI. V gave up 4 bases and J gave up 8 bases, with 21 bases separating them. This CDR3 is CASSLFRAEFGDEQFF. The CDR3 DNA is TGTGCCAGCTCACTGTTCAGGGCTGAGTTTGGCGATGAGCAGTTCTTC.

This rearrangement joins TRBV4-2 to TRBJ1-3, with D possibly matching TRBD1 (5 bases). This CDR3 region has 16 residues. Germline V lookup: CDR1 LGHNA, CDR2 YNFKEQ. V lost 0 bases and J 2 bases, leaving 11 bases between the germline ends. CDR3 sequence: CASSQEGRVPGNTIYF. The DNA of the CDR3 is TGTGCCAGCAGCCAAGAGGGCAGGGTCCCTGGAAACACCATATATTTT.

This clone was detected a few times. The J gene is TRBJ1-1, the V gene TRBV14, with TRBD1 matching 7 bases. The trim removed 7 bases at V and 7 bases at J, leaving 12 bases unmatched. Germline CDR1 is SGHDN and CDR2 is FVKESK. The CDR3 consists of 14 residues. Here the CDR3 DNA reads TGTGCCAGCAACCAGGGAAGGGGGCAGGTTGAAGCTTTCTTT. Amino acid sequence: CASNQGRGQVEAFF.

This clone has a single count. The chain has TRBV4-2 and TRBJ2-5, with 7 bases identical to TRBD1. The DNA end lines up better with TRBJ2-7; the J call may be wrong. Looked up from germline, CDR1 is LGHNA and CDR2 is YNFKEQ. CDR3 length: 16 amino acids. CDR3 DNA sequence: TGTGCCAGCAGTCGCATCAAGGGACAGAGCTCCTACGAGCAGTACTTC. Translating gives CASSRIKGQSSYEQYF.